The rows below give T cell receptor beta chains drawn from one sample of a study of T-cell reconstitution after alpha-beta-depleted transplantation in children. TCRdb passed the PCR reads through MiXCR, listing each CDR3 protein once. The table includes around 600,000 distinct CDR3 sequences, about 11% detected once. The material was PBMCs from the stem cell graft donor, obtained from the stem cell graft. All receptors derive from a human donor who donated a stem cell graft to a child with acute myeloid leukemia. The CDR3 runs from the conserved cysteine through the conserved F or W. The order of the fields is J gene, V gene, clone size, D gene, CDR3 DNA, CDR3 protein. D genes are given only for firm matches. The size entry is marked missing in some rows and otherwise reads once, few, many or a size class.

TRBJ1-3 | TRBV11-2 | - | TRBD1 | TGTGCCAGCAGCTTAATGGAAGGGGGACAGGGAGGAAACACCATATATTTT | CASSLMEGGQGGNTIYF
TRBJ2-7 | TRBV6-2/TRBV6-3 | few | - | TGTGCCAGCAGTACTGGGACTCGGAGTAGGTACGAGCAGTACTTC | CASSTGTRSRYEQYF
TRBJ2-1 | TRBV6-2/TRBV6-3 | - | TRBD2 | TGTGCCAGCAGTTACTCCGGACTAGCGGAGGAAGAGCAGTTCTTC | CASSYSGLAEEEQFF
TRBJ1-1 | TRBV12-3/TRBV12-4 | - | - | TGTGCCAGCAGTTGGGACAAGAACACTGAAGCTTTCTTT | CASSWDKNTEAFF
TRBJ1-1 | TRBV20-1 | few | TRBD1 | TGCAGTGCTATGGACAGGGACCCATTCAGGAACACTGAAGCTTTCTTT | CSAMDRDPFRNTEAFF
TRBJ2-1 | TRBV20-1 | - | - | TGCAGTGCTGGGGATGGCTATGAGCAGTTCTTC | CSAGDGYEQFF
TRBJ2-7 | TRBV18 | - | TRBD2 | TGTGCCAGCTCACCTCTAGCGGGAGTCCACTACGAGCAGTACTTC | CASSPLAGVHYEQYF
TRBJ1-2 | TRBV20-1 | few | TRBD1 | TGCAGTGCTAGAGCCCGTACAGGGGATGGCTACACCTTC | CSARARTGDGYTF
TRBJ2-3 | TRBV20-1 | once | - | TGCAGTGCCTTTAGGCCGGCAGATACGCAGTATTTT | CSAFRPADTQYF
TRBJ2-1 | TRBV6-4 | - | TRBD2 | TGTGCCGGCTCGGGGGGGGCTACTCGATACAATGAGCAGTTCTTC | CAGSGGATRYNEQFF
TRBJ2-5 | TRBV3-1 | - | - | TGTGCCAGCAGCCAGCGGGACCCGACGGAGACCCAGTACTTC | CASSQRDPTETQYF
TRBJ2-7 | TRBV6-2/TRBV6-3 | - | TRBD2 | TGTGCCAGCAGTTACTCGTCAACTAGCGGGAGGGCCGACGAGCAGTACTTC | CASSYSSTSGRADEQYF
TRBJ1-3 | TRBV15 | - | TRBD1 | TGTGCCACTACGGACAGGGGGCCCCCTGGAAACACCATATATTTT | CATTDRGPPGNTIYF
TRBJ1-1 | TRBV5-1 | many | - | TGCGCCAGCAGCTTGGGGGGCCTGAGAACTGAAGCTTTCTTT | CASSLGGLRTEAFF
TRBJ2-7 | TRBV7-9 | few | - | TGTGCCAGCAGCTTAGGGCGGGTCCACTCCTACGAGCAGTACTTC | CASSLGRVHSYEQYF
TRBJ2-3 | TRBV29-1 | many | - | TGCAGCGTTGAAGGGGCGGTACGCACAGATACGCAGTATTTT | CSVEGAVRTDTQYF
TRBJ1-1 | TRBV7-2 | few | - | TGTGCCAGCAGATTAGGGAGGAACACTGAAGCTTTCTTT | CASRLGRNTEAFF
TRBJ1-2 | TRBV28 | few | - | TGTGCCAGCAGTCCCTTGGGTCTAGCACGAGGGGGCTACACCTTC | CASSPLGLARGGYTF
TRBJ2-7 | TRBV5-6 | few | - | TGTGCCAGCAGCCAGGTTCGGCATACACCCTACGAGCAGTACTTC | CASSQVRHTPYEQYF
TRBJ2-4 | TRBV5-1 | many | - | TGCGCCAGCAGCTTGGAAGGCGGCATTCAGTACTTC | CASSLEGGIQYF
TRBJ2-3 | TRBV5-1 | - | - | TGCGCCAGCAGCTTGGGGGGGGCCGGTGAGGATACGCAGTATTTT | CASSLGGAGEDTQYF
TRBJ1-1 | TRBV25-1 | few | TRBD1 | TGTGCCAGCAGTGAAGCAGGACAGGGCCATGAAGCTTTCTTT | CASSEAGQGHEAFF
TRBJ2-7 | TRBV15 | few | - | TGTGCCACCAGCAGAGATCCTCTTGGCGGGACATCCTACGAGCAGTACTTC | CATSRDPLGGTSYEQYF
TRBJ2-2 | TRBV5-1 | few | TRBD1 | TGCGCCTCAACTCCCGGGACAGGGCCCGGGGAGCTGTTTTTT | CASTPGTGPGELFF
TRBJ2-1 | TRBV11-2 | - | TRBD2 | TGTGCCAGCAGCTTAGTCTTCGGGGCTAGCGGAGTCTACAATGAGCAGTTCTTC | CASSLVFGASGVYNEQFF
TRBJ1-5 | TRBV7-2 | - | - | TGTGCCAGCAGCTTAGCGGCGACAGTCAATCAGCCCCAGCATTTT | CASSLAATVNQPQHF
TRBJ2-1 | TRBV19 | few | TRBD2 | TGTGCCAGCGCTCTACTAGCGGGAGGTAGTAATGAGCAGTTCTTC | CASALLAGGSNEQFF
TRBJ2-6 | TRBV30 | - | - | TGTGCCTGGGCAGGGTCTGGGGCCAACGTCCTGACTTTC | CAWAGSGANVLTF
TRBJ2-1 | TRBV7-9 | many | - | TGTGCCAGCAGCCCGCCGGGTCAGACCTACAATGAGCAGTTCTTC | CASSPPGQTYNEQFF
TRBJ1-5 | TRBV14 | - | - | TGTGCCAGCAGCCAAGAAATAGGGGGGAATCAGCCCCAGCATTTT | CASSQEIGGNQPQHF
TRBJ1-2 | TRBV5-1 | many | - | TGCGCCAGCAGCTTGGACGGTGGCTACACCTTC | CASSLDGGYTF
TRBJ2-1 | TRBV6-2/TRBV6-3 | - | - | - | CASSSSGLAGGGQFF
TRBJ2-7 | TRBV28 | few | TRBD1 | TGTGCCAGCAGTTTGTTGACAGGGATCGGCTCACGCGAGCAGTACTTC | CASSLLTGIGSREQYF
TRBJ2-1 | TRBV5-1 | - | TRBD2 | TGCGCCAGCAGTGGTGGCGAGCGGGAGGACTACAATGAGCAGTTCTTC | CASSGGEREDYNEQFF
TRBJ2-1 | TRBV7-2 | - | - | TGTGCCAGCAGCTTAGAGGACGGGCGTTACAATGAGCAGTTCTTC | CASSLEDGRYNEQFF
TRBJ2-7 | TRBV12-3/TRBV12-4 | - | TRBD1 | TGTGCCAGCAGTTCAGGGGGCGCGGGTTACGAGCAGTACTTC | CASSSGGAGYEQYF
TRBJ1-1 | TRBV12-3/TRBV12-4 | - | TRBD1 | TGTGCCAGCAGTTTAGCCTCCCGGACAGGGAGGCTTACGAACACTGAAGCTTTCTTT | CASSLASRTGRLTNTEAFF
TRBJ2-5 | TRBV7-9 | few | - | TGTGCCAGCAGCCCGGGAAATGAGCCCCAGTACTTC | CASSPGNEPQYF
TRBJ2-3 | TRBV18 | many | - | TGTGCCAGCTCACCACGGAGTCGGGCAGACCTCACAGATACGCAGTATTTT | CASSPRSRADLTDTQYF
TRBJ1-6 | TRBV20-1 | few | TRBD1 | TGCAGTGCTAGGGACAGGGACTATAATTCACCCCTCCACTTT | CSARDRDYNSPLHF